This T cell receptor (beta chain) was captured by sequencing in a study of beta chain features in type 1 diabetes. Whole-study context: Age, gender, cell numbers and subset yield matched between patients and controls.

The authors reverse transcribed all of the isolated RNA, so sequencing captured expressed TCRB transcripts. TCRdb keeps only in-frame clones here, not all; method: immunoSEQ multiplex PCR. Among 250,000 to 300,000 clones listed, less than 30% were seen once. Turning to this clone: Its target is not known.

One heparinised blood draw averaging approximately 0.11 L was given by each donor. The germline V gene has CDR1 MNHEY and CDR2 SVGAGI. This CDR3 contains 15 residues. J lost 6 bases, V lost 4 bases, and 8 bases had no gene match. Findings of the study overall: For type 1 diabetes patients, VDJ junctions showed fewer insertions and more deletions. TCRB CDR3 length was moderately but significantly reduced in all four CD4+ subsets of Type 1 diabetes patients. Resolution of whether HLA type affects TCRB rearrangement was not achieved here.

What was sequenced was naive CD4+ T cells from blood. The receptor comes from a woman in her 30s with type 1 diabetes. The chain joins TRBV6-5 to TRBJ1-4, with TRBD1 matching over 7 bases. This chain's CDR3 is CASSSRQGGDEKLFF. The CDR3, as DNA: TGTGCCAGCAGTTCCCGACAGGGCGGGGATGAAAAACTGTTTTTT.